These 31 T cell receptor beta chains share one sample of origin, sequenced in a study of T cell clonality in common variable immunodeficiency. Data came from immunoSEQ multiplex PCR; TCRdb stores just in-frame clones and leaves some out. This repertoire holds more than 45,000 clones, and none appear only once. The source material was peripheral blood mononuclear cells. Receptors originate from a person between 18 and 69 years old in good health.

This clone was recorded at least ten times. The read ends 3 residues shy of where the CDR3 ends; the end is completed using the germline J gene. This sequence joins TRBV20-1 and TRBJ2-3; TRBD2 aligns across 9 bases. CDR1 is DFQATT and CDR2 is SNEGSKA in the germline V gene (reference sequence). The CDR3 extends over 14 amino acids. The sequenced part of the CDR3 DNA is TGCAGCGCCATTGGCGGGGGGGACACAGATACG. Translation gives CSAIGGGDTDT. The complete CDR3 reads CSAIGGGDTDTQYF.

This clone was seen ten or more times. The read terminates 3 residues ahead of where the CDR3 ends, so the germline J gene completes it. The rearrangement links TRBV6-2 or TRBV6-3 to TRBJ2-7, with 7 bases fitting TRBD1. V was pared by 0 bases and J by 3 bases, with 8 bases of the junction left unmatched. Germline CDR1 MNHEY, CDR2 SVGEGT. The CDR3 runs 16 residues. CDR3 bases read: TGTGCCAGCAGTTACTCGATGGGACAGTCAGACTACGAG. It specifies CASSYSMGQSDYE. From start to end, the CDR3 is CASSYSMGQSDYEQYF.

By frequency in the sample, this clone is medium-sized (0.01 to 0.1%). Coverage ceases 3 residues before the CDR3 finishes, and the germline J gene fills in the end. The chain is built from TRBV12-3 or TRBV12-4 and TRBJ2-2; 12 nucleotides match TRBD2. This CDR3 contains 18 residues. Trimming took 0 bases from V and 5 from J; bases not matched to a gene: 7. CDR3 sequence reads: CASSLAPTSGGRTGELFF. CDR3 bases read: TGTGCCAGCAGTTTAGCGCCTACTAGCGGGGGGAGGACCGGGGAG.

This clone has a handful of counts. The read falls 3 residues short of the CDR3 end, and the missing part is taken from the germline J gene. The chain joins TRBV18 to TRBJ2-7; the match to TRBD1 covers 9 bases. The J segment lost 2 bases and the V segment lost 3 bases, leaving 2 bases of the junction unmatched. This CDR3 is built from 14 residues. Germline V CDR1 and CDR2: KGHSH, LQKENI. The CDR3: CASSPGQGPYEQYF. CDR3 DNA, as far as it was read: TGTGCCAGCTCACCGGGACAGGGCCCCTACGAG.

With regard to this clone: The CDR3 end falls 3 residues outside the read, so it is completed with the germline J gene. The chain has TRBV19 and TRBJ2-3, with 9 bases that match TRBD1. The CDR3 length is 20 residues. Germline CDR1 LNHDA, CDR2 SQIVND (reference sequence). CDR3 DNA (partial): TGTGCCAGTAGACCAATATTCCTACGCTCTACAGGGGGCTTAGGTCAGCCG. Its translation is CASRPIFLRSTGGLGQP. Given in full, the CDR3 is CASRPIFLRSTGGLGQPQYF.

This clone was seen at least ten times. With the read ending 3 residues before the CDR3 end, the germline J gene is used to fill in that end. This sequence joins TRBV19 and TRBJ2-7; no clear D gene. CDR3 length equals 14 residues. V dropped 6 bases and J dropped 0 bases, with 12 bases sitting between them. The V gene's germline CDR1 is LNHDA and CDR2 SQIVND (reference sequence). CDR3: CASSGYPNSYEQYF. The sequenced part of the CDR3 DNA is TGTGCCAGTAGCGGGTACCCCAACTCCTACGAG.

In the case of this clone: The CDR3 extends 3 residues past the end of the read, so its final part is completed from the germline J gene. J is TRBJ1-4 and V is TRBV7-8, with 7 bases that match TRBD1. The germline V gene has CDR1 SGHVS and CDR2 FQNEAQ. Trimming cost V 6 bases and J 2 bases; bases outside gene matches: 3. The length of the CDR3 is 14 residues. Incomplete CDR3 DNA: TGTGCCAGCAGACAGGGGACCACTAATGAAAAA. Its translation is CASRQGTTNEK. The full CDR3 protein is CASRQGTTNEKLFF.

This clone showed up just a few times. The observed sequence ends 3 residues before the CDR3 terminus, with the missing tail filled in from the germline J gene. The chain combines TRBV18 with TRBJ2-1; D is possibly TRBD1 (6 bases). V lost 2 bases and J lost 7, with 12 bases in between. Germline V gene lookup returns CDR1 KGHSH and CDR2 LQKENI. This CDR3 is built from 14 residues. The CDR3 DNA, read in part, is TGTGCCAGCTCACCATCCGGGACAATGAATGAG. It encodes CASSPSGTMNE. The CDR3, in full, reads CASSPSGTMNEQFF.

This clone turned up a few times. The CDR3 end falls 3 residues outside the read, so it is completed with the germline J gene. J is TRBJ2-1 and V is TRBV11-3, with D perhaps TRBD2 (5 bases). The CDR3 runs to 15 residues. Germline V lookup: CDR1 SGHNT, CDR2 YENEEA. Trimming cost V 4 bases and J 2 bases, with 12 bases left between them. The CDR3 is CASSSYTGAYNEQFF. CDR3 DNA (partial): TGTGCCAGCAGCTCCTACACCGGGGCCTACAATGAG. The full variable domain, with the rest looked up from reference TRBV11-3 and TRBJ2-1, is EAGVVQSPRYKIIEKKQPVAFWCNPISGHNTLYWYLQNLGQGPELLIRYENEEAVDDSQLPKDRFSAERLKGVDSTLKIQPAELGDSAVYLCASSSYTGAYNEQFFGPGTRLTVL.

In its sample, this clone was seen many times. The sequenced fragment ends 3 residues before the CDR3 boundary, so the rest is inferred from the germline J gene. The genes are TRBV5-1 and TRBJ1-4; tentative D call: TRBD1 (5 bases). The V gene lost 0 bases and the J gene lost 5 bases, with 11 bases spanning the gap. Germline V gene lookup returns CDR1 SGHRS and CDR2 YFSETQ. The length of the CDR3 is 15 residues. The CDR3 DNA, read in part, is TGCGCCAGCAGCTTGGCAGAGACAGAAAATGAAAAA. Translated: CASSLAETENEK. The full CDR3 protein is CASSLAETENEKLFF.

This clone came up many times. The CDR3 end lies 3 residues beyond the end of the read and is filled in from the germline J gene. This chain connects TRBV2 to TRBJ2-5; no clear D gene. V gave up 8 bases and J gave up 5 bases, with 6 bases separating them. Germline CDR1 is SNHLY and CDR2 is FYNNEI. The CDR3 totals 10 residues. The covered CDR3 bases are TGTGCCAGCTCCCGGGAGACC. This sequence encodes CASSRET. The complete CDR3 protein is CASSRETQYF. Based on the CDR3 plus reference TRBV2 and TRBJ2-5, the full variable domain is EPEVTQTPSHQVTQMGQEVILRCVPISNHLYFYWYRQILGQKVEFLVSFYNNEISEKSEIFDDQFSVERPDGSNFTLKIRSTKLEDSAMYFCASSRETQYFGPGTRLLVL.

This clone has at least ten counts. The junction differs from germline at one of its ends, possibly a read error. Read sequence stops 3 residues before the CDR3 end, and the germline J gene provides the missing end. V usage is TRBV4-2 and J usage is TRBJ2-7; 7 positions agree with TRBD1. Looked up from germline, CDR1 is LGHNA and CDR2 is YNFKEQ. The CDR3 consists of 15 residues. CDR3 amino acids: CASSRGTESSYEQYF. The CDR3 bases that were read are TGCGCCAGCAGCCGTGGGACAGAAAGTTCCTACGAG.

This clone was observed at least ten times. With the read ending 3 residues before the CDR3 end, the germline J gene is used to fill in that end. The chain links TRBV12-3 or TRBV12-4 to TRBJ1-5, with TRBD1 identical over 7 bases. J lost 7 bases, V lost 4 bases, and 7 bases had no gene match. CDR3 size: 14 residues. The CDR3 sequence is CASSSTGLYQPQHF. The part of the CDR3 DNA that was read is TGTGCCAGCAGTTCGACAGGGTTGTACCAGCCC.

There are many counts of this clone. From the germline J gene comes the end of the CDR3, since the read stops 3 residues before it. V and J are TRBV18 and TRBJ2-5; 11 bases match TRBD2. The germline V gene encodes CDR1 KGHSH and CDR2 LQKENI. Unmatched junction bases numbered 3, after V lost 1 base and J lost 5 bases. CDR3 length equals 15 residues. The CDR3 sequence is CASSPHPSGGETQYF. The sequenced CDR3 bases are TGTGCCAGCTCACCACATCCTAGCGGGGGGGAGACC.

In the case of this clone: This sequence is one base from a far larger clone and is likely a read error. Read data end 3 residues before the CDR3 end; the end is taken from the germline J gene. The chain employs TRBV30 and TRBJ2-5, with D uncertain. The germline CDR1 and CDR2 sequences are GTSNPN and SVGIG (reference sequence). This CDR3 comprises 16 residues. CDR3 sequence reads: CASSQGLDWAQETQYF. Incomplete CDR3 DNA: TGTGCCTCGAGTCAAGGTCTGGATTGGGCACAAGAGACC.

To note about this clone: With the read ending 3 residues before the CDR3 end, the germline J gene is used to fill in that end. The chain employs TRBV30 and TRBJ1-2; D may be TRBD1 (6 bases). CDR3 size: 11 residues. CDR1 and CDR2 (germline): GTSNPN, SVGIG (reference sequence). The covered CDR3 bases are TGTGCCTGGTGGGTGGGGGGGGCT. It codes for CAWWVGGA. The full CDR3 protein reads CAWWVGGAYTF.

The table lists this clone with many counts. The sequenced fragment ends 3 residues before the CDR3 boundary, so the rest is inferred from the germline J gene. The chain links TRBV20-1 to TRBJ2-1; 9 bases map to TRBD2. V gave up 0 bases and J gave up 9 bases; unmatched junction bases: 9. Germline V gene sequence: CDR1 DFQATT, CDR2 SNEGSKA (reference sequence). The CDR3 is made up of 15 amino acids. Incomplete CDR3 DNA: TGCAGTGCTAGAGATGCCGCGGGGGGGCGGATTGAG. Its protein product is CSARDAAGGRIE. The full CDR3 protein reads CSARDAAGGRIEQFF.

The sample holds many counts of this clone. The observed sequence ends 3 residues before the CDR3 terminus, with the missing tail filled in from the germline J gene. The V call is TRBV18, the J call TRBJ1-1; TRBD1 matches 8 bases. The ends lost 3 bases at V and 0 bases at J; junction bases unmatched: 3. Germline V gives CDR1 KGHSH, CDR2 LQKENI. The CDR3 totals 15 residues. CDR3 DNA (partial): TGTGCCAGCTCACCTATGACAGGGGTGAACACTGAA. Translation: CASSPMTGVNTE. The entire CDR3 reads CASSPMTGVNTEAFF.

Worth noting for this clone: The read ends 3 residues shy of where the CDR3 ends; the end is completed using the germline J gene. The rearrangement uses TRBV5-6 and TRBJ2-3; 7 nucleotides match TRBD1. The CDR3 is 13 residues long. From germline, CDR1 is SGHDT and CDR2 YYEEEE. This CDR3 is CASSLTGAQPQYF. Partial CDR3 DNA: TGTGCCAGCAGCTTGACAGGGGCTCAGCCG.

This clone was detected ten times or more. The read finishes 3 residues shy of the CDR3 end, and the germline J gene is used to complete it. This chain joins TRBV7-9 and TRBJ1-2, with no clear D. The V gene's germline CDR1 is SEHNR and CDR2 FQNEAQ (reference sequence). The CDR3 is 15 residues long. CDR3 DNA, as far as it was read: TGTGCCAGCAGCTTAGTCGGTTTACCCCTCCTAGCC. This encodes CASSLVGLPLLA. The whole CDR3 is CASSLVGLPLLAYTF.

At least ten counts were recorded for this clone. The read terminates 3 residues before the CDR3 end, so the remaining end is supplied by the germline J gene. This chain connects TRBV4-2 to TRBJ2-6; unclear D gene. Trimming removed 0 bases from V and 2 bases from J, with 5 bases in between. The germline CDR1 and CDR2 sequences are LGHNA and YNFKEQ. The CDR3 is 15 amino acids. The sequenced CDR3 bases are TGTGCCAGCAGCCAAGAAGCGCCTGGGGCCAACGTC. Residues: CASSQEAPGANV. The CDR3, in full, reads CASSQEAPGANVLTF.

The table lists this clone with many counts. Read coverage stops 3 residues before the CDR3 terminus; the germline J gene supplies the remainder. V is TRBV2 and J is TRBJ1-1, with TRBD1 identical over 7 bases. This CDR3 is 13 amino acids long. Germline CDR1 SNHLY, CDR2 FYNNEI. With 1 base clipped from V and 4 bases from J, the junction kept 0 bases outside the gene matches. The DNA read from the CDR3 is TGTGCCAGCAGTGAAGACAGGGGCACTGAA. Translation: CASSEDRGTE. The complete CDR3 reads CASSEDRGTEAFF.

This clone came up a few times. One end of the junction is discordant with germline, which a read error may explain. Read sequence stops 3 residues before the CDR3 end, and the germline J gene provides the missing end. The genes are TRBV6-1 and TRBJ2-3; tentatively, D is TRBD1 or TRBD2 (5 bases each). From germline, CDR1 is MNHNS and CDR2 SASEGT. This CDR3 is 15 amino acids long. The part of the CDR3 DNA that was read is TGTGCCAGCAGTGATCTGAGGGTCTTGACAGAGACG. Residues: CASSDLRVLTET. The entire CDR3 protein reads CASSDLRVLTETQYF.

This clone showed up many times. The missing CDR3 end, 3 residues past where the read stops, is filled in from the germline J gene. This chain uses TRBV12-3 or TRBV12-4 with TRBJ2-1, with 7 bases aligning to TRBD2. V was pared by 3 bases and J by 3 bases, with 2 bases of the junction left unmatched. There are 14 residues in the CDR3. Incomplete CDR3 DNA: TGTGCCAGCAGTTTCGGCGGGGGCTACAATGAG. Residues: CASSFGGGYNE. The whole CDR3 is CASSFGGGYNEQFF.

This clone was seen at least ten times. The part of the CDR3 DNA that was read is TGCGCCAGCAGCTTCGGAGGGCTTAACACTGAA. Amino acid sequence: CASSFGGLNTE. The full CDR3 protein is CASSFGGLNTEAFF. J is TRBJ1-1 and V is TRBV5-1; D gene ambiguous. The missing CDR3 end, 3 residues past where the read stops, is filled in from the germline J gene. V lost 2 bases and J 2 bases, leaving 10 bases between the germline ends. The CDR3 totals 14 residues. The germline V gene has CDR1 SGHRS and CDR2 YFSETQ. The full variable domain, rest sourced from reference TRBV5-1 and TRBJ1-1, is KAGVTQTPRYLIKTRGQQVTLSCSPISGHRSVSWYQQTPGQGLQFLFEYFSETQRNKGNFPGRFSGRQFSNSRSEMNVSTLELGDSALYLCASSFGGLNTEAFFGQGTRLTVV.

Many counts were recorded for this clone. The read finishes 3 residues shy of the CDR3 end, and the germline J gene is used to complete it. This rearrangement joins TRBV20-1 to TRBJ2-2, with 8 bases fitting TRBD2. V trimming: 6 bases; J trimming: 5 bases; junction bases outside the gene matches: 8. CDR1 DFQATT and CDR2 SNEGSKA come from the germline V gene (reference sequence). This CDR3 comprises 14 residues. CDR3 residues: CSARSGVGTGELFF. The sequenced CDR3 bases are TGCAGTGCCCGTAGCGGGGTGGGGACCGGGGAG.

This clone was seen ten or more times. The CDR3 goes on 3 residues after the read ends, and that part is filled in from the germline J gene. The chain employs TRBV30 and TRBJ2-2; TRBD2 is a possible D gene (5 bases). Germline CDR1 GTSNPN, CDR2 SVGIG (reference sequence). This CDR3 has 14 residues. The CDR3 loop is CAWSKGVGDEKLFF. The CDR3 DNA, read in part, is TGTGCCTGGAGCAAGGGTGTCGGGGATGAAAAG. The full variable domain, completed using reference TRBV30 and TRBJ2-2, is SQTIHQWPATLVQPVGSPLSLECTVEGTSNPNLYWYRQAAGRGLQLLFYSVGIGQISSEVPQNLSASRPQDRQFILSSKKLLLSDSGFYLCAWSKGVGDEKLFFGEGSRLTVL.

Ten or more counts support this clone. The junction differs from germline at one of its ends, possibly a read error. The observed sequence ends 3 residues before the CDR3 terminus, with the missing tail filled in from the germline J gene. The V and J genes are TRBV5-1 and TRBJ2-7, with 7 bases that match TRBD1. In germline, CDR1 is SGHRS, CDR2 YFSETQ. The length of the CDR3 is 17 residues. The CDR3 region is CASRLGMGQLLIREQYF. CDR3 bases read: TGCGCCAGCAGGTTGGGGATGGGACAGCTTTTGATACGCGAG.

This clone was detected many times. Partial CDR3 DNA: TGTGCCAGTAGTATATCGGGACAGGACTACGAG. Translating gives CASSISGQDYE. The full-length CDR3 reads as CASSISGQDYEQYF. The chain joins TRBV19 to TRBJ2-7; 8 positions agree with TRBD1. The CDR3 end falls 3 residues outside the read, so it is completed with the germline J gene. Germline assignment: CDR1 LNHDA and CDR2 SQIVND (reference sequence). With V trimmed by 2 bases and J by 3 bases, 3 bases remained unmatched. CDR3 length: 14 amino acids.

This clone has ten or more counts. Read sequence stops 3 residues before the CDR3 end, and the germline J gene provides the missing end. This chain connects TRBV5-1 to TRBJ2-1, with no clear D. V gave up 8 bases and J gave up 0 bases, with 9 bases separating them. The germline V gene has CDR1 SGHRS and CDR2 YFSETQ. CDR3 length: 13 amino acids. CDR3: CASDAGSYNEQFF. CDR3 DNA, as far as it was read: TGCGCCAGTGACGCAGGCTCCTACAATGAG. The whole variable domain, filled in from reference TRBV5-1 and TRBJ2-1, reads KAGVTQTPRYLIKTRGQQVTLSCSPISGHRSVSWYQQTPGQGLQFLFEYFSETQRNKGNFPGRFSGRQFSNSRSEMNVSTLELGDSALYLCASDAGSYNEQFFGPGTRLTVL.

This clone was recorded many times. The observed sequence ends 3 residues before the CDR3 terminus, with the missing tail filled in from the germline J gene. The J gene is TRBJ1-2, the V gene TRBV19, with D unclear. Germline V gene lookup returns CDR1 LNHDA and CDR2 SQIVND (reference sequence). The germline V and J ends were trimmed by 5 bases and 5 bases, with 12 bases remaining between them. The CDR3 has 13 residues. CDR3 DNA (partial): TGTGCCAGTAGTCTCACGAAAGGGTATGGC. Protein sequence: CASSLTKGYG. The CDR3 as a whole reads CASSLTKGYGYTF.